This is a list of T cell receptor beta chains from one sample in a study of T cell therapy after organ transplantation. These receptors have no known antigen. Profiling relied on immunoSEQ multiplex PCR, and the TCRdb table lists in-frame clones only, not all of them. This sample carries some 17,000 clones, over 75% of them seen once, and the ten largest clones take 30% to 35%. The source was CD8+ T cells from blood, collected after autologous CMV-specific T cell therapy. Receptors originate from a human patient who had received a solid organ transplant and had CMV disease. Some T cells may be graft donor cells. The CDR3 runs from the conserved cysteine through the conserved F or W. The order of the fields is D gene, clone size, V gene, J gene, CDR3 protein, CDR3 DNA. The D gene is left open where the match is weak. Some rows mark clone size as missing; the rest say once, few, many or name a class of expanded clone.

D gene: .
clone size: .
V gene: TRBV7-9
J gene: TRBJ2-7
CDR3 protein: CASSPVGGAGHYEQYF
CDR3 DNA: TGTGCCAGCAGCCCAGTTGGGGGGGCGGGACACTACGAGCAGTACTTC

D gene: .
clone size: .
V gene: TRBV5-1
J gene: TRBJ1-5
CDR3 protein: CASSPGGHNQPQHF
CDR3 DNA: TGCGCCAGCAGCCCGGGGGGCCACAATCAGCCCCAGCATTTT

D gene: TRBD2
clone size: .
V gene: TRBV7-2
J gene: TRBJ2-1
CDR3 protein: CASSRGGEGLFVNEQFF
CDR3 DNA: TGTGCCAGCAGCCGAGGAGGGGAGGGATTGTTCGTTAATGAGCAGTTCTTC

D gene: TRBD1
clone size: .
V gene: TRBV6-5
J gene: TRBJ2-7
CDR3 protein: CASSPQGQGAGEQYF
CDR3 DNA: TGTGCCAGCAGTCCCCAAGGTCAGGGGGCTGGAGAGCAGTACTTC

D gene: .
clone size: .
V gene: TRBV10-3
J gene: TRBJ1-1
CDR3 protein: CAISEEGREAFF
CDR3 DNA: TGTGCCATCAGTGAGGAGGGGCGGGAAGCTTTCTTT

D gene: .
clone size: .
V gene: TRBV6-6
J gene: TRBJ1-1
CDR3 protein: CASSLMGLNTEAFF
CDR3 DNA: TGTGCCAGCAGCCTCATGGGCCTGAACACTGAAGCTTTCTTT

D gene: .
clone size: .
V gene: TRBV6-6
J gene: TRBJ2-7
CDR3 protein: CASSYVPEAYEQYF
CDR3 DNA: TGTGCCAGCAGTTACGTACCAGAAGCCTACGAGCAGTACTTC

D gene: TRBD1
clone size: few
V gene: TRBV19
J gene: TRBJ2-6
CDR3 protein: CASTGQGPSGANVLTF
CDR3 DNA: TGTGCCAGTACGGGACAGGGCCCCTCTGGGGCCAACGTCCTGACTTTC

D gene: TRBD1
clone size: .
V gene: TRBV27
J gene: TRBJ2-1
CDR3 protein: CASSLTGPRSYNEQFF
CDR3 DNA: TGTGCCAGCAGTCTGACAGGGCCGAGATCCTACAATGAGCAGTTCTTC

D gene: .
clone size: .
V gene: TRBV5-6
J gene: TRBJ1-2
CDR3 protein: CASSEQATYGYTF
CDR3 DNA: TGTGCCAGCTCCGAACAGGCAACCTATGGCTACACCTTC

D gene: .
clone size: .
V gene: TRBV6-4
J gene: TRBJ2-1
CDR3 protein: CASSLAAGSYNEQFF
CDR3 DNA: TGTGCCAGCAGTTTAGCGGCCGGCTCCTACAATGAGCAGTTCTTC

D gene: TRBD1
clone size: once
V gene: TRBV11-3
J gene: TRBJ1-5
CDR3 protein: CASSLGTGGGNQPQHF
CDR3 DNA: TGTGCCAGCAGCTTAGGGACAGGGGGGGGCAATCAGCCCCAGCATTTT

D gene: TRBD2
clone size: medium-sized
V gene: TRBV25-1
J gene: TRBJ2-1
CDR3 protein: CASSVSGRANEQFF
CDR3 DNA: TGTGCCAGCAGTGTGAGCGGGAGGGCCAATGAGCAGTTCTTC

D gene: .
clone size: .
V gene: TRBV19
J gene: TRBJ1-5
CDR3 protein: CASSIDLRGTGNQPQHF
CDR3 DNA: TGTGCCAGTAGTATAGATCTGAGAGGGACGGGCAATCAGCCCCAGCATTTT

D gene: .
clone size: .
V gene: TRBV20-1
J gene: TRBJ2-7
CDR3 protein: CSARDTYEQYF
CDR3 DNA: TGCAGTGCTAGAGACACCTACGAGCAGTACTTC

D gene: TRBD2
clone size: few
V gene: TRBV6-5
J gene: TRBJ2-1
CDR3 protein: CASSYGLGENEQFF
CDR3 DNA: TGTGCCAGCAGTTACGGACTAGGGGAAAATGAGCAGTTCTTC

D gene: .
clone size: .
V gene: TRBV27
J gene: TRBJ2-3
CDR3 protein: CASSLREGGGTDTQYF
CDR3 DNA: TGTGCCAGCAGTTTAAGAGAGGGAGGCGGCACAGATACGCAGTATTTT

D gene: TRBD1
clone size: .
V gene: TRBV2
J gene: TRBJ2-7
CDR3 protein: CASRLSGQGREQYF
CDR3 DNA: TGTGCCAGCAGATTATCGGGACAGGGAAGGGAGCAGTACTTC

D gene: .
clone size: once
V gene: TRBV7-9
J gene: TRBJ2-7
CDR3 protein: CASSLEGGYEQYF
CDR3 DNA: TGTGCCAGCAGCTTAGAGGGTGGATACGAGCAGTACTTC

D gene: .
clone size: .
V gene: TRBV13
J gene: TRBJ1-3
CDR3 protein: CASSLTLDNAIYF
CDR3 DNA: TGTGCCAGCAGCTTAACGCTCGATAACGCCATATATTTT

D gene: TRBD1
clone size: .
V gene: TRBV7-9
J gene: TRBJ2-7
CDR3 protein: CASSQQKTGTYEQYF
CDR3 DNA: TGTGCCAGCAGCCAACAGAAGACAGGGACCTACGAGCAGTACTTC

D gene: .
clone size: .
V gene: TRBV6-5
J gene: TRBJ2-1
CDR3 protein: CASRITYGNEQFF
CDR3 DNA: TGTGCCAGCAGAATAACGTACGGCAATGAGCAGTTCTTC

D gene: TRBD2
clone size: .
V gene: TRBV5-6
J gene: TRBJ2-1
CDR3 protein: CASIPTSSNEQFF
CDR3 DNA: TGTGCCAGCATCCCGACTAGCAGCAATGAGCAGTTCTTC

D gene: TRBD1
clone size: .
V gene: TRBV5-4
J gene: TRBJ2-7
CDR3 protein: CASTYGTGTYEQYF
CDR3 DNA: TGTGCCAGCACTTACGGGACAGGGACCTACGAGCAGTACTTC

D gene: .
clone size: .
V gene: TRBV10-3
J gene: TRBJ1-1
CDR3 protein: CAISGDGDTEAFF
CDR3 DNA: TGTGCCATCAGTGGGGACGGGGACACTGAAGCTTTCTTT

D gene: TRBD2
clone size: .
V gene: TRBV19
J gene: TRBJ2-1
CDR3 protein: CASSPGLAGENEQFF
CDR3 DNA: TGTGCCAGTAGTCCAGGACTAGCGGGAGAGAATGAGCAGTTCTTC

D gene: TRBD2
clone size: .
V gene: TRBV11-2
J gene: TRBJ2-3
CDR3 protein: CASSSGTTSTDTQYF
CDR3 DNA: TGTGCCAGCAGCTCCGGGACTACTAGCACAGATACGCAGTATTTT

D gene: .
clone size: .
V gene: TRBV11-2
J gene: TRBJ2-1
CDR3 protein: CASSLETRHVYNEQFF
CDR3 DNA: TGTGCCAGCAGCTTAGAAACTAGGCACGTCTACAATGAGCAGTTCTTC